A single sample gave rise to the 25 T cell receptor beta chains below, sequenced in a study of glioma-infiltrating T cells after dendritic cell vaccination. The time point: after dendritic cell vaccination, including at tumor progression/relapse. Repertoires were generated with immunoSEQ multiplex PCR, while TCRdb's copy carries only in-frame clones and drops some. This table holds 90,000 or so clones, approximately 80% found once. Source: blood, taken after dendritic cell vaccination. The source is a human donor with glioblastoma.

The CDR3 bases are TGTGCCAGCAGCTTAGCCCCACTAGCGGGACAAGAGACCCAGTACTTC. Translation: CASSLAPLAGQETQYF. The chain uses TRBV11-1 and TRBJ2-5; 10 bases align to TRBD2. Losses at the gene ends were 0 bases for V and 2 bases for J; bases not matched to a gene: 3. The CDR3 sequence is 16 residues long. CDR1 is SGHAT and CDR2 is FQDESV in the germline V gene (reference sequence).

V and J are TRBV27 and TRBJ1-5; D not certain. The germline gives CDR1 MNHEY, CDR2 SMNVEV (reference sequence). This CDR3 is built from 15 residues. The germline V and J ends were trimmed by 2 bases and 0 bases, with 8 bases remaining between them. The CDR3 is CASSLGQYSNQPQHF. The DNA for the CDR3 is TGTGCCAGCAGTTTAGGGCAGTATAGCAATCAGCCCCAGCATTTT.

The chain is built from TRBV7-2 and TRBJ2-3; D unresolved. V gave up 1 base and J gave up 7 bases, with 6 bases separating them. The CDR3 runs 12 residues. Germline-derived CDR1 and CDR2 are SGHTA and FQGNSA. CDR3 DNA: TGTGCCAGCAGCTTAGTTTCAAATACGCAGTATTTT. The encoded protein is CASSLVSNTQYF.

V is TRBV6-5 and J is TRBJ1-1; 7 positions agree with TRBD1. This CDR3 comprises 13 residues. Unmatched junction bases numbered 5, after V lost 6 bases and J lost 4 bases. Per the germline V gene, CDR1 is MNHEY and CDR2 is SVGAGI. CDR3 residues: CASREGQFTEAFF. The CDR3 nucleotides are TGTGCCAGCAGAGAGGGACAGTTCACTGAAGCTTTCTTT.

This clone was counted once. V usage is TRBV13 and J usage is TRBJ2-1, with D possibly being TRBD1 (6 bases). Per germline, CDR1 PRHDT and CDR2 FYEKMQ (reference sequence). V dropped 6 bases and J dropped 8 bases, with 17 bases sitting between them. The CDR3 consists of 14 residues. CDR3 DNA sequence: TGTGCCAGCAGGACCGGAACAGGGAGTGATGAGCAGTTCTTC. It translates to CASRTGTGSDEQFF.

This clone was counted a single time. The CDR3 bases are TGTGCCAGCAGCTCCGGGACACCGAATGAAAAACTGTTTTTT. Translated, it gives CASSSGTPNEKLFF. This chain connects TRBV7-7 to TRBJ1-4, with D tentatively TRBD1 (6 bases). The CDR3 has 14 residues. The V and J ends lost 4 bases and 5 bases respectively, with 11 bases between them. Germline V gene data show CDR1 as SSHAT and CDR2 as FNYEAQ (reference sequence).

V gene TRBV15 combines with J gene TRBJ1-4; D is unresolved. CDR1 LNHNV and CDR2 YYDKDF come from the germline V gene (reference sequence). V lost 0 bases to trimming and J lost 1 base, with 6 bases between them. The CDR3 is 15 residues long. CDR3 loop: CATSRDGGTNEKLFF. The DNA for the CDR3 is TGTGCCACCAGCAGAGATGGAGGAACTAATGAAAAACTGTTTTTT.

The chain couples TRBV6-1 to TRBJ2-5, with 7 positions matching TRBD2. J gave up 1 base and V 7 bases, and 6 bases lay outside the gene matches. Per germline, CDR1 MNHNS and CDR2 SASEGT. This CDR3 has 14 residues. This chain's CDR3 is CASKREQLQETQYF. CDR3 coding DNA: TGTGCCAGCAAGCGGGAACAACTCCAAGAGACCCAGTACTTC.

The chain employs TRBV15 and TRBJ2-2, with D possibly matching TRBD2 (6 bases). Germline assignment: CDR1 LNHNV and CDR2 YYDKDF (reference sequence). This CDR3 region has 15 residues. V lost 4 bases and J 2 bases, leaving 11 bases between the germline ends. The CDR3 region is CATSMGLRNTGELFF. CDR3 DNA: TGTGCCACCAGCATGGGACTTAGAAACACCGGGGAGCTGTTTTTT.

The chain has TRBV14 and TRBJ1-2; D ambiguous. Germline V gene lookup returns CDR1 SGHDN and CDR2 FVKESK. The CDR3 contains 13 residues. V lost 1 base and J lost 8, with 11 bases in between. CDR3 protein: CASSQVRVGGYTF. The CDR3 DNA sequence: TGTGCCAGCAGCCAAGTTCGGGTAGGCGGCTACACCTTC.

CDR3 sequence reads: CASSVEAGSYNEQFF. CDR3 in DNA: TGTGCCAGCAGCGTAGAAGCGGGCAGCTACAATGAGCAGTTCTTC. J is TRBJ2-1 and V is TRBV9; the D gene is possibly TRBD2 (6 bases). CDR3 length equals 15 residues. Between the trimmed V and J ends, which lost 0 bases and 3 bases, there was a span of 10 bases. Germline loops: CDR1 SGDLS, CDR2 YYNGEE.

CDR3: CASSYGFSGDVDTQYF. As DNA, the CDR3 is TGTGCCAGCAGCTACGGTTTTTCAGGGGACGTCGATACGCAGTATTTT. This chain joins TRBV6-5 and TRBJ2-3; TRBD1 is a possible D gene (6 bases). Germline V gene data show CDR1 as MNHEY and CDR2 as SVGAGI. The V gene lost 6 bases and the J gene lost 6 bases, with 22 bases spanning the gap. This CDR3 is 16 amino acids long.

The chain recombines TRBV7-2 with TRBJ2-7, with TRBD1 identical over 9 bases. Trimming took 0 bases from V and 5 from J; bases not matched to a gene: 5. CDR3 length: 15 amino acids. Germline V gene lookup returns CDR1 SGHTA and CDR2 FQGNSA. The CDR3 here is CASSLAGTGYDEQYV. The DNA for the CDR3 is TGTGCCAGCAGCTTAGCAGGGACAGGGTATGACGAGCAGTACGTC.

The J gene is TRBJ1-4, the V gene TRBV30; D is unclear. The CDR3 has 13 residues. V lost 3 bases, J lost 5 bases, and 10 bases lay in between. Germline V gene sequence: CDR1 GTSNPN, CDR2 SVGIG (reference sequence). The CDR3 spells CAWSLSANEKLFF. CDR3 in DNA: TGTGCCTGGAGCCTATCCGCAAATGAAAAACTGTTTTTT.

V usage is TRBV28 and J usage is TRBJ1-1, with D maybe TRBD1 (6 bases). This CDR3 is 16 amino acids long. The germline CDR1 and CDR2 sequences are MDHEN and SYDVKM. Trimming cost V 3 bases and J 5 bases, with 19 bases left between them. As DNA, the CDR3 is TGTGCCAGCAGTTTGACGAGGGGATCGGGACAAACTGAAGCTTTCTTT. This encodes CASSLTRGSGQTEAFF.

The gene calls are TRBV6-5 and TRBJ2-7; 7 nucleotides align to TRBD1. This CDR3 has 13 amino acids. Germline assignment: CDR1 MNHEY and CDR2 SVGAGI. Trimming cost V 2 bases and J 9 bases; bases outside gene matches: 7. CDR3 DNA sequence: TGTGCCAGCAGTTACCCTGGACAGGCGGTGCAGTACTTC. Encoded protein: CASSYPGQAVQYF.

V usage is TRBV6-1 and J usage is TRBJ1-2; D is uncertain. The V and J ends lost 3 bases and 9 bases respectively, with 20 bases between them. This CDR3 has 15 amino acids. Germline V gives CDR1 MNHNS, CDR2 SASEGT. The CDR3 nucleotides read TGTGCCAGCAGTGATACGGGAGGAATCCCTAAGAGCTACACCTTC. The encoded protein is CASSDTGGIPKSYTF.

The chain joins TRBV5-6 to TRBJ2-3; 7 nucleotides line up with TRBD2. V was pared by 4 bases and J by 1 base, with 12 bases of the junction left unmatched. The CDR3 is 17 residues long. CDR1 is SGHDT, CDR2 YYEEEE, per germline. Here the CDR3 DNA reads TGTGCCAGCAGCCCCTCCTTTAGAGGGAGGGGCACAGATACGCAGTATTTT. Encoded protein: CASSPSFRGRGTDTQYF.

The chain joins TRBV21-1 to TRBJ2-2; the D call in the table, TRBD1, was not verified against the DNA. TRBV21-1 is listed as a pseudogene. The CDR3 sequence is 17 residues long. The CDR3 sequence is CASSSRGGQTNTGELFF. The CDR3 region has the DNA TGTGCCAGCAGCTCACGAGGGGGACAGACGAACACCGGGGAGCTGTTTTTT.

The DNA of the CDR3 is TGTGCCAGCAGCGCCGGACAGGGTGACACCGGGGAGCTGTTTTTT. It encodes CASSAGQGDTGELFF. The chain combines TRBV5-4 with TRBJ2-2; TRBD1 agrees at 8 bases. CDR3 size: 15 residues. Germline trimming cut 4 bases from V and 3 bases from J; bases unmatched to any gene: 5. Per the germline V gene, CDR1 is SGHNT and CDR2 is YYREEE (reference sequence).

V and J are TRBV15 and TRBJ2-5; 9 bases match TRBD2. Germline V gene data show CDR1 as LNHNV and CDR2 as YYDKDF (reference sequence). The CDR3 is 19 amino acids. J lost 1 base, V lost 1 base, and 13 bases had no gene match. The CDR3 reads CATSRGIVASGTAQETQYF. In DNA, the CDR3 is TGTGCCACCAGCAGAGGAATTGTTGCTAGCGGGACTGCCCAAGAGACCCAGTACTTC.

This clone was seen only once. The V call is TRBV19, the J call TRBJ1-5; the D is unclear. Germline values: CDR1 LNHDA, CDR2 SQIVND (reference sequence). V dropped 4 bases and J dropped 6 bases, with 13 bases sitting between them. The CDR3 is 14 residues long. The CDR3 sequence is CASSKSQFPQPQHF. In DNA form, the CDR3 reads TGTGCCAGTAGTAAATCACAGTTTCCTCAGCCCCAGCATTTT.

This clone was counted a single time. V gene TRBV18 combines with J gene TRBJ1-6; possible D gene TRBD1, 6 bases. The V and J ends lost 3 bases and 8 bases respectively, with 8 bases between them. Germline V lookup: CDR1 KGHSH, CDR2 LQKENI. This CDR3 has 13 residues. For the CDR3, the DNA is TGTGCCAGCTCACCTTACAGGGATTCACCCCTCCACTTT. Translated, it gives CASSPYRDSPLHF.

As concerns this clone: One junction end does not reproduce the germline sequence, and a read error may be involved. The rearrangement uses TRBV9 and TRBJ2-2; 10 positions agree with TRBD2. In germline, CDR1 is SGDLS, CDR2 YYNGEE. The CDR3 has 16 amino acids. The CDR3 nucleotides are TGTGCCAGCAGCGTAGGGGGACTAGCGAAAACCGGGGAGCTGTTTTTT. This sequence encodes CASSVGGLAKTGELFF.

The chain joins TRBV4-1 to TRBJ2-3; 9 nucleotides align to TRBD2. The CDR3 covers 20 residues. Germline V gives CDR1 MGHRA, CDR2 YSYEKL. J lost 0 bases, V lost 1 base, and 14 bases had no gene match. The CDR3 DNA is TGCGCCAGCAGCCAAGTTATTAGCGGGAGCGGGATAACAAGCACAGATACGCAGTATTTT. It encodes CASSQVISGSGITSTDTQYF.